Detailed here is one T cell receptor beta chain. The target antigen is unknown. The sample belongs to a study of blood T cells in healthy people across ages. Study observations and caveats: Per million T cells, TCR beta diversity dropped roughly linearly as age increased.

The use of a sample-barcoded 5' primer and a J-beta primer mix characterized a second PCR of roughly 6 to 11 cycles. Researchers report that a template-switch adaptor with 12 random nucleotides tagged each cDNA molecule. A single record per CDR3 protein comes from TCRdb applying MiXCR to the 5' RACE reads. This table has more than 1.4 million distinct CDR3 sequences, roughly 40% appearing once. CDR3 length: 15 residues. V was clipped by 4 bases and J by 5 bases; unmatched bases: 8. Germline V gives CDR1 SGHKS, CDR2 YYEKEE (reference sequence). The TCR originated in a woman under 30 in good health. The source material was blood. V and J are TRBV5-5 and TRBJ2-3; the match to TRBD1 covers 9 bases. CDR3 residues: CASSVRDRDLDTQYF. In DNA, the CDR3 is TGTGCCAGCAGCGTACGGGACAGGGACCTAGATACGCAGTATTTT.